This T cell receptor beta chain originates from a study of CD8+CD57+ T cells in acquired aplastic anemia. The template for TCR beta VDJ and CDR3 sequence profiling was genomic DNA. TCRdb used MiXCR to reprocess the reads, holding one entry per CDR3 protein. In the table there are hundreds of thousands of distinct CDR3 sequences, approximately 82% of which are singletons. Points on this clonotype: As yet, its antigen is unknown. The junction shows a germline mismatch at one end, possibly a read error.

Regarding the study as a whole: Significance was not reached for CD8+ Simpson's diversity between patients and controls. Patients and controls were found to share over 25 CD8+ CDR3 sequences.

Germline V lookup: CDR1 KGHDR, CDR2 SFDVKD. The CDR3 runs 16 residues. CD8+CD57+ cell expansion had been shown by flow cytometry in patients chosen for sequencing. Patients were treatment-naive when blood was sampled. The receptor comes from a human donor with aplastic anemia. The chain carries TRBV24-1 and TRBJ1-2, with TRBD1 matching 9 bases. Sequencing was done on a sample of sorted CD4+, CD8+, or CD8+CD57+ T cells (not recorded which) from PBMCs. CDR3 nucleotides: TGTGCCAGCAGTGCACAGGACAGGGGCTTAGAGGTTCACTACCGGTTC. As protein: CASSAQDRGLEVHYRF.